The 20 T cell receptor beta chains presented below share a single source sample, sequenced in a study of T cell responses to AZD1222 COVID-19 vaccine (dated by TCRdb to the early 2020s). Reading the label with the study, this specimen's time point is: about 28 days (+/-7) after the second vaccine dose. The library was built by means of the immunoSEQ multiplex PCR assay. TCRdb took over this immuneACCESS table, retaining in-frame rearrangements with V and J assigned. Such tables are incomplete; in checked studies, under half of the missing clones stem from an unresolved V gene, and the remainder is unexplained. Across this sample there are over 120,000 clones, with about nine tenths seen only once. The ten largest clones take up under 2% of the sample. Sample: peripheral blood, taken 28 days after the second AZD1222 dose. The receptors derive from an adult who received the AZD1222 COVID-19 vaccine.

A few counts support this clone. The gene calls are TRBV2 and TRBJ1-1, with D unclear. With 4 bases removed from V and 2 bases from J, the gap between germline ends came to 11 bases. Germline lookup yields CDR1 SNHLY and CDR2 FYNNEI. The CDR3 contains 14 residues. The CDR3 sequence: CASSAREGNTEAFF. The CDR3 DNA is TGTGCCAGCAGTGCGCGGGAGGGAAACACTGAAGCTTTCTTT.

The chain combines TRBV21-1 with TRBJ2-7; the D segment call TRBD2 is taken from the table without a DNA check. TRBV21-1 is a pseudogene segment. There are 16 residues in the CDR3. CDR3 in DNA: TGTGCCAGCAGCAAAGGAGGGCCGGGGAGCTCCTACGAGCAGTACTTC. Protein: CASSKGGPGSSYEQYF.

The chain joins TRBV19 to TRBJ1-4; D perhaps matches TRBD1 (6 bases). Trimming pared 5 bases from V and 10 bases from J, leaving 23 bases between. The CDR3 is 16 amino acids. Per the germline V gene, CDR1 is LNHDA and CDR2 is SQIVND (reference sequence). CDR3 loop: CASSLGAGDTRRKLFF. The CDR3 bases are TGTGCCAGTAGTCTGGGGGCAGGGGACACGAGGAGAAAACTGTTTTTT.

The chain has TRBV11-2 and TRBJ2-2, with a tentative D call TRBD1 (5 bases). The CDR3 sequence is 15 residues long. The V end was cut by 5 bases, the J end by 2 bases, with 12 bases between. Looked up from germline, CDR1 is SGHAT and CDR2 is FQNNGV. CDR3 sequence (DNA): TGTGCCAGCAGCAAAGGGGCATCAAACACCGGGGAGCTGTTTTTT. Translated: CASSKGASNTGELFF. The whole variable domain, remainder taken from reference TRBV11-2 and TRBJ2-2, is EAGVAQSPRYKIIEKRQSVAFWCNPISGHATLYWYQQILGQGPKLLIQFQNNGVVDDSQLPKDRFSAERLKGVDSTLKIQPAKLEDSAVYLCASSKGASNTGELFFGEGSRLTVL.

This chain uses TRBV27 with TRBJ2-7, with 7 bases aligning to TRBD2. Germline assignment: CDR1 MNHEY and CDR2 SMNVEV (reference sequence). Trimming removed 4 bases from V and 6 bases from J; junction bases left unmatched: 6. There are 13 residues in the CDR3. The CDR3 loop is CASSSGLIREQYF. The CDR3 DNA reads as TGTGCCAGCAGTTCGGGACTAATTCGCGAGCAGTACTTC.

The chain couples TRBV18 to TRBJ2-3, with 10 bases that match TRBD2. V shed 2 bases, J shed 3 bases, and the junction held 5 bases outside the gene matches. CDR3 length equals 16 residues. Germline V gives CDR1 KGHSH, CDR2 LQKENI. The CDR3 sequence is CASSPLAGGNTDTQYF. The DNA for the CDR3 is TGTGCCAGCTCACCATTAGCGGGAGGCAATACAGATACGCAGTATTTT.

The chain links TRBV12-5 to TRBJ1-5; no clear D. CDR1 is LGHNT, CDR2 FRNRAP, per germline. This CDR3 spans 12 amino acids. Trimming removed 1 base at V and 11 bases at J, with 9 bases between. CDR3 residues: CASGLASGSQHF. The CDR3 DNA reads as TGTGCTAGTGGTTTGGCGTCGGGTTCCCAGCATTTT. Supplemented by reference TRBV12-5 and TRBJ1-5, the full variable domain reads DARVTQTPRHKVTEMGQEVTMRCQPILGHNTVFWYRQTMMQGLELLAYFRNRAPLDDSGMPKDRFSAEMPDATLATLKIQPSEPRDSAVYFCASGLASGSQHFGDGTRLSIL.

The rearrangement uses TRBV5-1 and TRBJ2-5; 10 positions agree with TRBD1. J gave up 5 bases and V 4 bases, and 8 bases lay outside the gene matches. This CDR3 is built from 15 residues. Germline CDR1 and CDR2: SGHRS and YFSETQ. CDR3: CASSAIPGQGETQYF. The DNA for the CDR3 is TGCGCCAGCAGCGCTATCCCGGGACAGGGGGAGACCCAGTACTTC.

The rearrangement uses TRBV11-1 and TRBJ1-2, with D perhaps TRBD1 (6 bases). V lost 7 bases and J lost 8, with 20 bases in between. This CDR3 is 14 amino acids long. Germline V lookup: CDR1 SGHAT, CDR2 FQDESV (reference sequence). The CDR3 loop reads CASTKPGGRGGYTF. Here the CDR3 DNA reads TGTGCCAGCACCAAACCCGGGGGCCGAGGAGGCTACACCTTC.

V gene TRBV30 combines with J gene TRBJ1-5; 7 positions agree with TRBD1. The CDR3 length is 14 residues. Looked up from germline, CDR1 is GTSNPN and CDR2 is SVGIG (reference sequence). The V segment lost 4 bases and the J segment 6 bases; nucleotides outside the gene matches: 9. CDR3 DNA sequence: TGTGCCTGGACCGGGACAGACGGCGGTCAGCCCCAGCATTTT. Translating gives CAWTGTDGGQPQHF. Supplemented by reference TRBV30 and TRBJ1-5, the full variable domain reads SQTIHQWPATLVQPVGSPLSLECTVEGTSNPNLYWYRQAAGRGLQLLFYSVGIGQISSEVPQNLSASRPQDRQFILSSKKLLLSDSGFYLCAWTGTDGGQPQHFGDGTRLSIL.

The chain uses TRBV2 and TRBJ2-7; no clear D. This CDR3 is 13 amino acids long. V dropped 6 bases and J dropped 0 bases, with 9 bases sitting between them. Germline CDR1 SNHLY, CDR2 FYNNEI. The CDR3: CASSRTHSYEQYF. The CDR3 coding sequence is TGTGCCAGCAGCCGGACCCACTCCTACGAGCAGTACTTC.

V gene TRBV9 combines with J gene TRBJ2-3; unclear D gene. Germline V gene data show CDR1 as SGDLS and CDR2 as YYNGEE. CDR3 length equals 15 residues. Trimming removed 3 bases from V and 0 bases from J, with 11 bases in between. CDR3 protein: CASSALTSSTDTQYF. DNA for the CDR3: TGTGCCAGCAGCGCCCTTACGTCTAGCACAGATACGCAGTATTTT.

This clone was detected once. The chain couples TRBV6-5 to TRBJ1-2, with TRBD1 matching 8 bases. V lost 4 bases and J lost 3; bases outside the gene matches: 7. Per germline, CDR1 MNHEY and CDR2 SVGAGI. CDR3 length: 15 amino acids. CDR3 coding DNA: TGTGCCAGCAGTTTCCGTGTGACAGGGGACTATGGCTACACCTTC. This encodes CASSFRVTGDYGYTF.

This chain joins TRBV7-9 and TRBJ2-5; 7 nucleotides agree with TRBD1. The J segment lost 9 bases and the V segment lost 5 bases, leaving 12 bases of the junction unmatched. This CDR3 contains 14 residues. Germline V gene lookup returns CDR1 SEHNR and CDR2 FQNEAQ (reference sequence). The CDR3 region is CASSGNGWDRAQYF. The CDR3 bases are TGTGCCAGCAGCGGAAATGGGTGGGACAGAGCCCAGTACTTC.

This sequence joins TRBV5-4 and TRBJ1-2; D might be TRBD1 (6 bases). This CDR3 is built from 14 residues. Germline loops: CDR1 SGHNT, CDR2 YYREEE (reference sequence). V dropped 0 bases and J dropped 3 bases, with 9 bases sitting between them. Here the CDR3 DNA reads TGTGCCAGCAGCTTGGCTGGGGGCCACTATGGCTACACCTTC. Amino acids: CASSLAGGHYGYTF.

The V call is TRBV30, the J call TRBJ1-4; a weak D match, TRBD1 (5 bases). CDR1 is GTSNPN and CDR2 is SVGIG in the germline V gene (reference sequence). Deletions cut 2 bases from V and 5 bases from J, with 15 bases between. This CDR3 spans 15 amino acids. The DNA of the CDR3 is TGTGCCTGGAGTCACCGACAGAGAAAAAATGAAAAACTGTTTTTT. Its protein is CAWSHRQRKNEKLFF.

The chain combines TRBV28 with TRBJ1-2; 7 nucleotides line up with TRBD1. This CDR3 contains 13 residues. Germline trimming cut 6 bases from V and 4 bases from J; bases unmatched to any gene: 5. Germline V CDR1 and CDR2: MDHEN, SYDVKM. CDR3 sequence reads: CASSLDRAYGYTF. Here the CDR3 DNA reads TGTGCCAGCAGCCTCGACAGGGCCTATGGCTACACCTTC.

This chain connects TRBV11-3 to TRBJ2-1; D gene ambiguous. This CDR3 is 13 amino acids long. Germline CDR1 SGHNT, CDR2 YENEEA. Trimming left V 0 bases short and J 9 bases short, with 9 bases between. CDR3 residues: CASSLDRSIEQFF. The DNA of the CDR3 is TGTGCCAGCAGCTTAGATCGTTCAATTGAGCAGTTCTTC.

In DNA, the CDR3 is TGCGCCAGCAGCCAAAAGCCGGGACAGGGTCGCTACGAGCAGTACTTC. Its protein is CASSQKPGQGRYEQYF. The V call is TRBV4-1, the J call TRBJ2-7; TRBD1 aligns across 9 bases. The trim removed 2 bases at V and 3 bases at J, leaving 8 bases unmatched. The length of the CDR3 is 16 residues. CDR1 is MGHRA, CDR2 YSYEKL, per germline.

This clone has more than one count but fewer than ten. The chain recombines TRBV9 with TRBJ1-2; D remains ambiguous. Germline CDR1 is SGDLS and CDR2 is YYNGEE. Trimming took off 0 bases at V and 4 bases at J, with 13 bases between the two ends. The CDR3 contains 15 residues. For the CDR3, the DNA is TGTGCCAGCAGCGTAGGTTCTGGTATTATCTATGGCTACACCTTC. It encodes CASSVGSGIIYGYTF.